Following are 22 T cell receptor beta chains from one sample sequenced in a study of shared clonotypes between healthy human individuals. The method was immunoSEQ multiplex PCR; TCRdb's version includes in-frame clones alone and lacks a portion of them. The sample has roughly 2.5 million clones, roughly 92% seen once. The specimen sequenced was naive CD4+ T cells sorted from blood. Sample subset: CD45RA+ positively selected. The source of these receptors is a man between 18 and 35 years old in good health.

The gene calls are TRBV27 and TRBJ2-7; 8 bases are a match to TRBD2. V shed 6 bases, J shed 5 bases, and the junction held 9 bases outside the gene matches. This CDR3 contains 14 residues. The germline V gene has CDR1 MNHEY and CDR2 SMNVEV (reference sequence). This CDR3 is CASRPGLGTHEQYF. The CDR3 nucleotides are TGTGCCAGCAGACCGGGACTAGGGACCCACGAGCAGTACTTC.

This chain connects TRBV19 to TRBJ2-2, with D perhaps being TRBD1 or TRBD2 (5 bases each). The germline V gene has CDR1 LNHDA and CDR2 SQIVND (reference sequence). The CDR3 totals 15 residues. V lost 8 bases and J 4 bases, leaving 17 bases between the germline ends. CDR3 protein: CASQPGPSSTGELFF. CDR3 bases: TGTGCCAGTCAGCCGGGACCTAGCTCCACCGGGGAGCTGTTTTTT.

The chain employs TRBV7-2 and TRBJ2-5; either TRBD1 or TRBD2 may supply D (6 bases each). The V end lost 2 bases, the J end lost 5 bases, and 12 bases lay between the germline ends. Germline V gene data show CDR1 as SGHTA and CDR2 as FQGNSA. The CDR3 has 14 residues. The CDR3 nucleotides read TGTGCCAGCAGCTTATCTCAGGGGAGGGAGACCCAGTACTTC. It codes for CASSLSQGRETQYF.

The sample holds one count of this clone. The sample contains more than one DNA sequence encoding this CDR3. The chain couples TRBV9 to TRBJ2-5, with 7 nucleotides matching TRBD2. CDR1 SGDLS and CDR2 YYNGEE come from the germline V gene. The junction had 3 bases not matched to a gene; V was cut back by 5 bases and J by 2 bases. The CDR3 consists of 13 residues. The CDR3 sequence: CASSASGQETQYF. The CDR3 bases are TGTGCCAGCAGTGCTAGCGGACAAGAGACCCAGTACTTC. The full variable domain, with the rest looked up from reference TRBV9 and TRBJ2-5, is DSGVTQTPKHLITATGQRVTLRCSPRSGDLSVYWYQQSLDQGLQFLIQYYNGEERAKGNILERFSAQQFPDLHSELNLSSLELGDSALYFCASSASGQETQYFGPGTRLLVL.

The chain has TRBV13 and TRBJ1-3; D unresolved. The CDR3 spans 14 residues. The germline V gene encodes CDR1 PRHDT and CDR2 FYEKMQ (reference sequence). Trimming left V 1 base short and J 4 bases short, with 8 bases between. CDR3 nucleotide sequence: TGTGCCAGCAGCTTAGATCAGAGAGGAAACACCATATATTTT. Protein sequence: CASSLDQRGNTIYF.

This clone has a single count. V usage is TRBV18 and J usage is TRBJ2-6; D not certain. Trimming removed 2 bases at V and 4 bases at J, with 6 bases between. Germline V gene lookup returns CDR1 KGHSH and CDR2 LQKENI. CDR3 length equals 14 residues. DNA for the CDR3: TGTGCCAGCTCACCAGGGCCCGGGGCCAACGTCCTGACTTTC. Its protein is CASSPGPGANVLTF. Full variable domain (rest looked up from reference TRBV18 and TRBJ2-6): NAGVMQNPRHLVRRRGQEARLRCSPMKGHSHVYWYRQLPEEGLKFMVYLQKENIIDESGMPKERFSAEFPKEGPSILRIQQVVRGDSAAYFCASSPGPGANVLTFGAGSRLTVL.

The J gene is TRBJ2-5, the V gene TRBV5-4, with 11 bases matching TRBD1. The germline gives CDR1 SGHNT, CDR2 YYREEE (reference sequence). The CDR3 runs 16 residues. V lost 4 bases, J lost 5 bases, and 10 bases stayed unmatched. As DNA, the CDR3 is TGTGCCAGCAGCCCAACGATGGACAGGGGGCAGGAGACCCAGTACTTC. The encoded protein is CASSPTMDRGQETQYF.

V is TRBV18 and J is TRBJ2-7; 9 bases agree with TRBD1. From germline, CDR1 is KGHSH and CDR2 LQKENI. The CDR3 sequence is 14 residues long. V dropped 4 bases and J dropped 7; count of bases not matched to a gene: 8. CDR3 in DNA: TGTGCCAGCTCACTCACAGGGGGCACGGGGGAGCAGTACTTC. Amino acids: CASSLTGGTGEQYF.

The CDR3 coding sequence is TGTGCCAGCAGCTTAATGCGGGATCCCACAGATACGCAGTATTTT. Translating gives CASSLMRDPTDTQYF. The chain has TRBV7-2 and TRBJ2-3, with D possibly matching TRBD2 (6 bases). The V end was cut by 2 bases, the J end by 2 bases, with 11 bases between. Germline values: CDR1 SGHTA, CDR2 FQGNSA. The CDR3 is 15 amino acids.

The V and J genes are TRBV29-1 and TRBJ2-5, with D perhaps assigned TRBD1 or TRBD2 (5 bases each). Near its end, the DNA agrees better with TRBJ2-7, so the J call may be wrong. The CDR3 covers 13 residues. Germline-derived CDR1 and CDR2 are SQVTM and ANQGSEA. The CDR3 here is CSVDSGPSYEQYF. The CDR3 DNA follows: TGCAGCGTTGATTCGGGGCCCTCCTACGAGCAGTACTTC.

The chain links TRBV7-2 to TRBJ2-2; 9 bases match TRBD1. The length of the CDR3 is 16 residues. The junction had 16 bases not matched to a gene; V was cut back by 1 base and J by 16 bases. CDR1 SGHTA and CDR2 FQGNSA come from the germline V gene. In nucleotides, the CDR3 is TGTGCCAGCAGCTTAGTCCCACCGGGACAGGGTCTTAACACGTTTTTT. Translation: CASSLVPPGQGLNTFF.

In nucleotides, the CDR3 is TGTGCCAGCGGGACACTCTCCCCTTATCAGCCCCAGCATTTT. Encoded protein: CASGTLSPYQPQHF. This chain uses TRBV19 with TRBJ1-5, with D tentatively TRBD1 (6 bases). V lost 9 bases to trimming and J lost 5 bases, with 17 bases between them. CDR3 length: 14 residues. Germline V CDR1 and CDR2: LNHDA, SQIVND (reference sequence).

V usage is TRBV11-2 and J usage is TRBJ2-3, with 13 bases lining up with TRBD2. Germline CDR1 and CDR2: SGHAT and FQNNGV. V lost 0 bases to trimming and J lost 0 bases; unmatched junction nucleotides: 6. This CDR3 has 19 amino acids. CDR3 bases: TGTGCCAGCAGCTTAGAAAGGACTAGCGGGAGTAGGAGCACAGATACGCAGTATTTT. It encodes CASSLERTSGSRSTDTQYF.

The chain joins TRBV30 to TRBJ2-5; 7 nucleotides match TRBD2. The trim removed 1 base at V and 6 bases at J, leaving 5 bases unmatched. The CDR3 is 13 amino acids. In germline, CDR1 is GTSNPN, CDR2 SVGIG (reference sequence). The CDR3 coding sequence is TGTGCCTGGAGTGGGGGGGGTGACAAGACCCAGTACTTC. Its protein is CAWSGGGDKTQYF.

This clone was detected a few times. Here the CDR3 DNA reads TGTGCCTGGAGTGTAGAGAATAGCGGTTCACCCCTCCACTTT. Encoded protein: CAWSVENSGSPLHF. This chain links TRBV30 with TRBJ1-6; D is uncertain. The CDR3 consists of 14 residues. The ends were cut back, 0 bases at V and 9 bases at J, with 12 bases in the middle. The germline V gene encodes CDR1 GTSNPN and CDR2 SVGIG (reference sequence).

This chain links TRBV30 with TRBJ2-6; D is undetermined. Trimming removed 2 bases from V and 0 bases from J, with 5 bases in between. The CDR3 spans 14 residues. Germline V CDR1 and CDR2: GTSNPN, SVGIG (reference sequence). The CDR3 protein is CAWSIASGANVLTF. In DNA, the CDR3 is TGTGCCTGGAGTATTGCCTCTGGGGCCAACGTCCTGACTTTC.

The chain is built from TRBV7-8 and TRBJ2-4; tentatively, D is TRBD1 (5 bases). Per germline, CDR1 SGHVS and CDR2 FQNEAQ. Between the trimmed V and J ends, which lost 3 bases and 0 bases, there was a span of 12 bases. The CDR3 has 16 amino acids. The CDR3 spells CASSLGQTLAKNIQYF. The CDR3 DNA is TGTGCCAGCAGCTTGGGGCAAACACTAGCCAAAAACATTCAGTACTTC.

V and J are TRBV21-1 and TRBJ1-2; TRBD1, the table's D call, was not compared with the DNA. TRBV21-1 is a recognized pseudogene. The CDR3 is made up of 18 amino acids. This CDR3 is CASSRNNYVDRSNYGYTF. CDR3 DNA sequence: TGTGCCAGCAGCCGAAATAATTACGTGGACAGGTCCAACTATGGCTACACCTTC.

The chain employs TRBV2 and TRBJ1-5; TRBD1 might be the D (5 bases). CDR1 and CDR2 from the germline V gene are SNHLY and FYNNEI. The CDR3 extends over 15 amino acids. V lost 3 bases and J 4 bases, leaving 13 bases between the germline ends. The CDR3 DNA reads TGTGCCAGCAGTGATTTGGACACCGGGAATCAGCCCCAGCATTTT. It encodes CASSDLDTGNQPQHF.

The chain links TRBV6-6 to TRBJ2-7, with 8 bases aligning to TRBD1. Germline trimming cut 6 bases from V and 2 bases from J; bases unmatched to any gene: 6. The CDR3 length is 14 residues. The germline V gene has CDR1 MNHNY and CDR2 SVGAGI (reference sequence). The CDR3 region is CASRRTGTTYEQYF. The CDR3 coding sequence is TGTGCCAGCAGGAGGACAGGGACCACCTACGAGCAGTACTTC.

The chain is built from TRBV7-3 and TRBJ1-1; D is uncertain. Germline V CDR1 and CDR2: SGHTA, FQGTGA. Trimming took 0 bases from V and 4 from J, leaving 12 bases between them. The CDR3 covers 15 residues. CDR3 in amino acids: CASSLTHQVSTEAFF. CDR3 nucleotide sequence: TGTGCCAGCAGCTTAACCCATCAGGTGAGCACTGAAGCTTTCTTT.

The rearrangement joins TRBV6-5 to TRBJ1-2, with 8 bases matching TRBD1. Germline CDR1 is MNHEY and CDR2 is SVGAGI. With V trimmed by 5 bases and J by 7 bases, 9 bases remained unmatched. This CDR3 is 14 amino acids long. Written as DNA, the CDR3 is TGTGCCAGCAGTAAATCTGGGACAGGCACTGGCTACACCTTC. Encoded protein: CASSKSGTGTGYTF.